The 17 T cell receptor beta chains below all came from one sample that was sequenced in a study of a mutant IDH1 vaccine in newly diagnosed glioma. What these receptors recognize is not known. Time point of the sample: week 23, last vaccination. All doses held 300 ug of mutant IDH1 20-mer peptide, with topical imiquimod. Sequencing was performed with immunoSEQ multiplex PCR; in TCRdb, only in-frame clones are kept and a portion is missing. This repertoire shows approximately 60,000 clones, 80% to 90% found once; its top ten account for roughly 3.9%. The sequencing used PBMCs, collected from a glioma patient whose treatment included an IDH1 peptide vaccine. The receptor source for this set is a man aged 25 to 45 with glioma.

The chain links TRBV6-1 to TRBJ1-1; TRBD1 is a possible D gene (5 bases). V lost 8 bases, J lost 4 bases, and 11 bases lay in between. CDR1 and CDR2 from the germline V gene are MNHNS and SASEGT. This CDR3 has 12 amino acids. As DNA, the CDR3 is TGTGCCAGCGACAGCGGGGGCACTGAAGCTTTCTTT. Amino acid sequence: CASDSGGTEAFF.

The chain joins TRBV7-9 to TRBJ1-1; a possible D gene is TRBD1 (5 bases). V shed 0 bases and J shed 7 bases, with 12 bases lying between them. The CDR3 runs to 14 residues. CDR1 SEHNR and CDR2 FQNEAQ come from the germline V gene (reference sequence). CDR3 coding DNA: TGTGCCAGCAGCTTAGCCGTCGACAGCTATGAAGCTTTCTTT. This sequence encodes CASSLAVDSYEAFF. Complete variable domain (other parts from reference TRBV7-9 and TRBJ1-1): DTGVSQNPRHKITKRGQNVTFRCDPISEHNRLYWYRQTLGQGPEFLTYFQNEAQLEKSRLLSDRFSAERPKGSFSTLEIQRTEQGDSAMYLCASSLAVDSYEAFFGQGTRLTVV.

CDR3 in DNA: TGTGCCAGCAGCTTAGTTGACTCCGGGGAGCTGTTTTTT. As protein: CASSLVDSGELFF. The chain links TRBV11-2 to TRBJ2-2; D gene uncertain. V lost 1 base and J 6 bases, leaving 6 bases between the germline ends. The CDR3 has 13 amino acids. Germline lookup yields CDR1 SGHAT and CDR2 FQNNGV.

J is TRBJ2-5 and V is TRBV27; D uncertain. The J call may be incorrect, as the DNA end agrees better with TRBJ2-7. CDR3 length: 13 residues. Germline V gives CDR1 MNHEY, CDR2 SMNVEV (reference sequence). CDR3: CASSRLAHHEQYF. The CDR3 DNA follows: TGTGCCAGCAGCCGGTTGGCCCACCACGAGCAGTACTTC.

This clone has more than one count but fewer than ten. The CDR3 reads CASSVRQGGNTEAFF. CDR3 coding DNA: TGTGCCAGCAGCGTCAGACAGGGGGGGAACACTGAAGCTTTCTTT. This chain links TRBV7-9 with TRBJ1-1; 9 nucleotides line up with TRBD1. The CDR3 runs 15 residues. V shed 5 bases and J 1 base; nucleotides not matched to a gene: 5. The germline V gene has CDR1 SEHNR and CDR2 FQNEAQ (reference sequence).

The gene calls are TRBV18 and TRBJ1-5; D uncertain. Trimming stripped 2 bases from V and 2 bases from J, with 10 bases between. From germline, CDR1 is KGHSH and CDR2 LQKENI. CDR3 length: 15 amino acids. This chain's CDR3 is CASSPVSGGNQPQHF. The CDR3 DNA sequence: TGTGCCAGCTCACCAGTCAGTGGGGGCAATCAGCCCCAGCATTTT.

The chain links TRBV19 to TRBJ1-4; 10 nucleotides agree with TRBD1. Trimming removed 7 bases from V and 8 bases from J; junction bases left unmatched: 7. Germline CDR1 reads LNHDA; CDR2 reads SQIVND (reference sequence). CDR3 length: 14 residues. The CDR3 DNA reads as TGTGCCAGTACCGACAGGGGGCAATTAGAAAAACTGTTTTTT. Its protein product is CASTDRGQLEKLFF.

The chain joins TRBV4-1 to TRBJ2-1, with D tentatively TRBD2 (6 bases). This CDR3 has 20 residues. Germline loops: CDR1 MGHRA, CDR2 YSYEKL. V lost 0 bases and J 1 base, leaving 22 bases between the germline ends. The CDR3: CASSQEGTVVGGGSYNEQFF. The CDR3 DNA follows: TGCGCCAGCAGCCAAGAAGGCACAGTTGTAGGAGGAGGGTCCTACAATGAGCAGTTCTTC.

The gene calls are TRBV15 and TRBJ2-2; D not resolved. Germline CDR1 and CDR2: LNHNV and YYDKDF (reference sequence). Trimming cost V 4 bases and J 3 bases, with 21 bases left between them. This CDR3 comprises 18 residues. Written as DNA, the CDR3 is TGTGCCACCAGCAACCCTCTGAGTCCGGGTTGGGACACCGGGGAGCTGTTTTTT. Protein: CATSNPLSPGWDTGELFF. The whole variable domain, filled in from reference TRBV15 and TRBJ2-2, reads DAMVIQNPRYQVTQFGKPVTLSCSQTLNHNVMYWYQQKSSQAPKLLFHYYDKDFNNEADTPDNFQSRRPNTSFCFLDIRSPGLGDTAMYLCATSNPLSPGWDTGELFFGEGSRLTVL.

This chain's CDR3 is CAWRRVRTAPEAFF. In DNA, the CDR3 is TGTGCCTGGAGGAGGGTTAGGACGGCGCCTGAAGCTTTCTTT. The chain employs TRBV30 and TRBJ1-1; D ambiguous. The germline V gene encodes CDR1 GTSNPN and CDR2 SVGIG (reference sequence). The V and J ends lost 3 bases and 6 bases respectively, with 17 bases between them. CDR3 length: 14 amino acids.

This sequence joins TRBV7-9 and TRBJ2-3; possibly TRBD1 or TRBD2 for D (5 bases each). Germline lookup yields CDR1 SEHNR and CDR2 FQNEAQ (reference sequence). Trimming took off 7 bases at V and 0 bases at J, with 11 bases between the two ends. The CDR3 runs 14 residues. CDR3 nucleotide sequence: TGTGCCAGCATGGGGCGGACTAGCACAGATACGCAGTATTTT. Its protein product is CASMGRTSTDTQYF. The full variable domain, with the rest looked up from reference TRBV7-9 and TRBJ2-3, is DTGVSQNPRHKITKRGQNVTFRCDPISEHNRLYWYRQTLGQGPEFLTYFQNEAQLEKSRLLSDRFSAERPKGSFSTLEIQRTEQGDSAMYLCASMGRTSTDTQYFGPGTRLTVL.

This rearrangement joins TRBV6-6 to TRBJ1-5; 7 nucleotides match TRBD1. The CDR3 spans 15 residues. Germline CDR1 MNHNY, CDR2 SVGAGI (reference sequence). The J segment lost 6 bases and the V segment lost 3 bases, leaving 8 bases of the junction unmatched. DNA for the CDR3: TGTGCCAGCAGTTATTTAACAGGGGTCGGTCAGCCCCAGCATTTT. Its translation is CASSYLTGVGQPQHF.

The chain is built from TRBV18 and TRBJ2-7, with D tentatively TRBD2 (7 bases). CDR1 and CDR2 from the germline V gene are KGHSH and LQKENI. V gave up 1 base and J gave up 4 bases, with 11 bases separating them. This CDR3 is 14 amino acids long. CDR3 amino acids: CASSPRRGGYEQYF. CDR3 DNA sequence: TGTGCCAGCTCACCACGCAGGGGAGGGTACGAGCAGTACTTC.

The chain links TRBV7-9 to TRBJ1-1; D is undetermined. Deletions cut 6 bases from V and 6 bases from J, with 8 bases between. Germline V lookup: CDR1 SEHNR, CDR2 FQNEAQ (reference sequence). This CDR3 contains 11 residues. For the CDR3, the DNA is TGTGCCAGCAGGGGAGGCTCTGAAGCTTTCTTT. Its translation: CASRGGSEAFF.

The rearrangement joins TRBV11-2 to TRBJ2-3; the D gene is possibly TRBD2 (6 bases). Germline V CDR1 and CDR2: SGHAT, FQNNGV. The CDR3 is made up of 13 amino acids. Trimming took off 10 bases at V and 5 bases at J, with 16 bases between the two ends. CDR3 DNA: TGTGCCACCCGGCAGGGAGGTGGAGATACGCAGTATTTT. Its translation is CATRQGGGDTQYF. Looking up the rest from reference TRBV11-2 and TRBJ2-3 gives the full variable domain: EAGVAQSPRYKIIEKRQSVAFWCNPISGHATLYWYQQILGQGPKLLIQFQNNGVVDDSQLPKDRFSAERLKGVDSTLKIQPAKLEDSAVYLCATRQGGGDTQYFGPGTRLTVL.

This clone was observed a single time. The chain couples TRBV4-1 to TRBJ2-5, with TRBD2 matching over 11 bases. V shed 4 bases and J 2 bases; nucleotides not matched to a gene: 0. Germline CDR1 and CDR2: MGHRA and YSYEKL. The CDR3 extends over 14 amino acids. DNA of the CDR3: TGCGCCAGCAGCCCTAGCGGGGGGCAAGAGACCCAGTACTTC. It is translated as CASSPSGGQETQYF.

V and J are TRBV23-1 and TRBJ1-4; perhaps TRBD1 as D (6 bases). TRBV23-1 is flagged as an ORF with uncertain function. This CDR3 comprises 14 residues. Trimming removed 3 bases at V and 8 bases at J, with 13 bases between. The CDR3 DNA reads as TGCGCCAGCAGTCATTGGGGGGCTAGGGAAAAACTGTTTTTT. The encoded protein is CASSHWGAREKLFF.